One sample yielded the 10 T cell receptor beta chains listed below, sequenced in a study of identical twins (dated by TCRdb to about 2016). Library preparation employed 5' RACE. The sample was run on an Illumina HiSeq 2000. The public reads were reanalyzed by TCRdb: fastp trimming at Q25, MiXCR alignment, in-frame beta chains only. Each CDR3 protein gets just one entry, which takes the most common genes and DNA from the rows behind it. The sample table lists 250,000 or so distinct CDR3 sequences, 5.5% to 8% of them with a count of one. Roughly 3.9% of the sample goes to the ten largest clones. This same sample was also part of a study on yellow fever vaccine responses in identical twins.

Material: memory (CD45RO+) T cells sorted from blood. The cell subset or site label of this sample denotes: CD45RO+ enriched T cells. Receptor source: a woman aged 18 to 35 in good health.

This clonotype was counted a few times. The V call is TRBV20-1, the J call TRBJ2-7; 14 nucleotides agree with TRBD2. CDR1 and CDR2 from the germline V gene are DFQATT and SNEGSKA (reference sequence). V shed 1 base and J 2 bases; nucleotides not matched to a gene: 16. The CDR3 loop spans 20 amino acids. The CDR3 loop reads CSARGDDGTSGSKPPYEQYF. CDR3 DNA: TGCAGTGCTAGAGGGGACGACGGGACTAGCGGGAGTAAACCTCCCTACGAGCAGTACTTC.

This clonotype has more than one count but fewer than ten. The chain couples TRBV6-1 to TRBJ2-2; D is ambiguous. From germline, CDR1 is MNHNS and CDR2 SASEGT. CDR3 length: 12 residues. With 6 bases removed from V and 5 bases from J, the gap between germline ends came to 7 bases. This chain's CDR3 is CASRWKTGELFF. In nucleotides, the CDR3 is TGTGCCAGCAGATGGAAAACCGGGGAGCTGTTTTTT.

This clonotype was observed at least ten times. This chain joins TRBV27 and TRBJ1-5; D is perhaps TRBD1 (5 bases). Germline CDR1 MNHEY, CDR2 SMNVEV (reference sequence). This CDR3 contains 17 residues. Trimming cost V 3 bases and J 0 bases, with 15 bases left between them. The CDR3 protein is CASSLIGRGHSNQPQHF. The CDR3 DNA reads as TGTGCCAGCAGTTTGATCGGGAGGGGCCATAGCAATCAGCCCCAGCATTTT.

This clonotype occurred many times. The V call is TRBV15, the J call TRBJ2-1; 9 bases are shared with TRBD1. The CDR3 runs 17 residues. CDR1 is LNHNV and CDR2 is YYDKDF in the germline V gene (reference sequence). Unmatched junction bases numbered 16, after V lost 5 bases and J lost 8 bases. The CDR3 coding sequence is TGTGCCACCAGCCTAGGCACGCCGGGACAGGGTTACTATGAGCAGTTCTTC. This translates into CATSLGTPGQGYYEQFF.

DNA of the CDR3: TGTGCCACCATCAACAGATACAATGAGCAGTTCTTC. Translated: CATINRYNEQFF. This chain links TRBV24-1 with TRBJ2-1; D is ambiguous. From germline, CDR1 is KGHDR and CDR2 SFDVKD. V was clipped by 8 bases and J by 4 bases, with 8 bases between them. The length of the CDR3 is 12 residues.

This rearrangement joins TRBV11-2 to TRBJ1-1; TRBD1 matches 9 bases. Germline assignment: CDR1 SGHAT and CDR2 FQNNGV. The ends lost 2 bases at V and 0 bases at J; junction bases unmatched: 10. The CDR3 has 18 amino acids. The CDR3 protein is CASSLPTGGVQMNTEAFF. CDR3 DNA: TGTGCCAGCAGCTTACCAACAGGGGGCGTTCAGATGAACACTGAAGCTTTCTTT.

This clonotype was recorded at least ten times. The chain combines TRBV3-1 with TRBJ2-7, with D possibly TRBD2 on 5 matching bases. Germline CDR1 and CDR2: LGHDT and YNNKEL (reference sequence). This CDR3 is 13 amino acids long. With 0 bases removed from V and 7 bases from J, the gap between germline ends came to 10 bases. The CDR3 loop reads CASSQDLAGEQYF. For the CDR3, the DNA is TGTGCCAGCAGCCAAGATCTGGCGGGTGAGCAGTACTTC.

The table lists this clonotype with a few counts. This rearrangement joins TRBV15 to TRBJ1-1; no clear D gene. CDR1 is LNHNV, CDR2 YYDKDF, per germline (reference sequence). The CDR3 contains 14 residues. With 5 bases removed from V and 0 bases from J, the gap between germline ends came to 10 bases. CDR3 region: CATSQGLLNTEAFF. The CDR3 nucleotides are TGTGCCACCAGCCAAGGACTGCTGAACACTGAAGCTTTCTTT.

This clonotype has just a few counts. This chain connects TRBV7-9 to TRBJ2-3; 10 positions agree with TRBD2. The germline V gene has CDR1 SEHNR and CDR2 FQNEAQ (reference sequence). The V gene end was trimmed by 1 base and the J gene end by 4 bases; junction bases not matched to a gene: 5. CDR3 length: 16 amino acids. Written as DNA, the CDR3 is TGTGCCAGCAGCTTAGGGGCTAGCGGGAGCCCAGATACGCAGTATTTT. Protein sequence: CASSLGASGSPDTQYF. The complete variable domain, with remaining parts taken from reference TRBV7-9 and TRBJ2-3, reads DTGVSQNPRHKITKRGQNVTFRCDPISEHNRLYWYRQTLGQGPEFLTYFQNEAQLEKSRLLSDRFSAERPKGSFSTLEIQRTEQGDSAMYLCASSLGASGSPDTQYFGPGTRLTVL.

This clonotype was seen at least ten times. V usage is TRBV29-1 and J usage is TRBJ1-4, with D perhaps TRBD1 (6 bases). Germline V gene data show CDR1 as SQVTM and CDR2 as ANQGSEA. The CDR3 sequence is 14 residues long. The V end lost 6 bases, the J end lost 0 bases, and 11 bases lay between the germline ends. The CDR3 region has the DNA TGCAGCGTCGAGGAGGGGGCAACTAATGAAAAACTGTTTTTT. It yields the protein CSVEEGATNEKLFF.